This T cell receptor beta chain derives from a study of cytomegalovirus exposure and HLA in healthy donors (dated by TCRdb to the late 2010s). General notes on the study: An earlier analysis of some 600 of the donors reported approximately 280 Gb of sequence data and around 120 million unique TCR beta sequences obtained from about 170 million T cells. Approximately 300 gigabases of sequencing data and tens of millions of unique TCR sequences made up an early release that covered over 550 HLA-typed donors. Of the roughly 430 genotyped donors, 65% to 90% fell in the genetic ancestry cluster associated with self-reported Caucasian donors. The study aimed to test whether cataloging public T cell receptors could reveal signatures of past pathogen exposure. The study used immunosequencing to profile the T cell repertoires of 666 subjects and linked those repertoires to cytomegalovirus serostatus. In addition to the first cohort of around 670 subjects, a separate validation cohort of 120 different subjects was used. High-throughput TCR immunosequencing, statistical association of individual TCRs with disease status, and machine learning were combined to predict cytomegalovirus infection status. A later analysis re-analyzed previously published TCR beta repertoires from roughly 690 donors and added high-resolution HLA genotyping to study TCR occurrence patterns. The later analysis used no new phenotypic data to find candidate immune exposures, relying instead on TCR beta sequences and their occurrence across donors. An earlier analysis of fewer than 750 of the donors used high-throughput TCR beta sequencing to judge whether each TCR beta V gene segment behaved as functional or pseudogenic. Donor age, sex, ethnicity and CMV serostatus were compiled alongside the repertoire data. In a later genetic analysis, genome-wide SNP genotypes for about three fifths of the roughly 670 donors were used, and that subset was treated as a discovery cohort. Every repertoire in the discovery cohort had been generated on one and the same sequencing platform. HLA typing included class I and class II loci at four-digit resolution. The number of typed donors differed by locus: 629-630 for A, B, C, DRB1 and DQB1; 500 to 550 for DQA1; some 610 for DPA1; and about 470 for DPB1. Because of strong linkage in the cohort, roughly 5 DR-DQ haplotypes were treated as single units for association and clustering. On average, around 240,000 unique TCR beta nucleotide sequences were sequenced per donor among a few hundred genotyped donors of the cohort, with approximately 18% of those sequences being non-productive.

V is pruned by 5 bases and J by 4 bases, leaving 7 bases of the junction without a gene match. The CDR1 and CDR2 encoded by the germline V gene are SGHTA and FQGNSA. The CDR3 contains 15 residues, cysteine and phenylalanine counted. The kept DNA is CDR3 alone, 45 bases in frame from the first base. The library was obtained by the immunoSEQ multiplex PCR assay. For the multiplex PCR, a mixture combining 60 forward primers for TCR Vbeta segments and 13 reverse primers for TCR Jbeta segments was used. The CDR3 region of rearranged TCR beta genes was amplified from genomic DNA by a multiplex PCR assay. The amplified TCR beta libraries were sequenced on the Illumina HiSeq System as 87-base-pair reads. As for how the authors treated the data: A later analysis counted tens of millions of unique TCR beta chains across the 500 to 850 repertoires, and 10 million to 12 million of these chains were shared by at least two donors. Raw reads were error-corrected and collapsed into unique sequences with a nearest-neighbor algorithm that merged closely related sequences to remove PCR and sequencing errors. Alignment of CDR3 sequences to IMGT reference sequences was used to assign V, D and J gene segments. For a sequence to be retained, at least a six-nucleotide match to both a V gene segment and a J gene segment was required. A rearrangement counted as productive if the CDR3 had no stop codons and remained in frame with V and J, and every other rearrangement counted as non-productive. Following IMGT convention, CDR3 was defined as the stretch from the second conserved V-encoded cysteine up to the conserved J-encoded phenylalanine. The earlier analysis of 500 to 750 of the donors excluded any sequence lacking an unambiguous match to a single V gene segment. In an earlier analysis of 500 to 750 of the donors, V segments were called functional above 56.7% productive rearrangements and were called segregating when the between-donor standard deviation exceeded 5%. A statistical classification framework was built to diagnose cytomegalovirus status from the catalog of TCR beta chain sequences. In a later analysis, TCR nucleotide sequences were compared against IMGT/GENE-DB human TR gene sequences so that V and J genes could be assigned. Using the TCRdist pipeline, a later analysis assigned CDR3 sequences along with most-parsimonious VDJ recombination scenarios. In a later analysis, every TCR beta chain was defined by the combination of its CDR3 amino acid sequence and its V-gene family, and reads without a unique V-gene family were dropped. As a way to deal with suspected cross-contamination and a sequencing artifact, a later analysis dropped hundreds of nucleotide sequences that were highly shared and had low generation probability. In a later analysis, a clonal expansion index for each public chain was calculated from normalized within-repertoire ranks of inferred template counts. In a later analysis, generation probabilities were computed using a VDJ recombination model fitted to out-of-frame rearrangements, and the results were checked against IGoR. In a later analysis, hypergeometric tests were used to score TCR-TCR, TCR-HLA and TCR-CMV co-occurrence, with a repertoire-size bias correction applied to TCR pairs. A later analysis estimated false discovery rates by permuting HLA or CMV assignments 20 times. In a later analysis, co-occurring TCRs were grouped using DBSCAN, and TCRdist sequence similarity was added for clustering within HLA-allele-positive subsets. Repertoires with fewer than 30,000 or more than 120,000 public chains were left out of co-occurrence clustering, as were roughly five repertoires with anomalous nucleotide sharing. TCRdb took this table from immuneACCESS and kept in-frame rearrangements with V and J called. Such tables lack part of the clones; where checked against another copy, unresolved V genes explain under half of the gap, and the rest is unexplained. V and J calls and clone size come straight from that table; D and trimming were deduced from the DNA. The table for this sample lists about 170,000 clones; around 85% of them were counted only once. The top ten clones comprise 1% of the sample.

The paper as a whole reports these results and caveats: The cohort was sequenced for TCR beta chains only, and without alpha or paired-chain data the features that could be detected were limited. The 87-base-pair reads could not distinguish some IMGT-functional V segments, including TRBV6-2 and TRBV6-3, so those segments were excluded. A later genetic analysis reported fewer N-insertions in productive TCRs among donors in an Asian-associated ancestry cluster than the roughly 670-donor mean. Specific HLA alleles were associated with 16,951 TCR beta sequences at a false discovery rate of 0.05 in a later analysis. When HLA alleles, especially DR and DQ, strongly co-occurred, attributing TCR associations to individual alleles was difficult. The sequencing pipeline was judged likely to have produced a cluster of highly shared sequence variants as a technical artifact. A later analysis found that most CMV-associated TCR beta chains appeared HLA-restricted, with HLA associations seemingly driven largely by CMV exposure. Correlated functional status among segregating V segments might reflect linkage disequilibrium, but an unknown experimental factor could not be ruled out. Because counts were too low, around 17 rarely observed V segments, including chromosome 9 orphons, were left out of the earlier analysis of about 620 of the donors. The classifier was reported to diagnose cytomegalovirus status with high specificity and sensitivity in both the original cohort and the validation cohort. The presence/absence analyses assumed that sequencing depth was roughly uniform across donors, and that assumption may not be true. In a later analysis, the rate of TCR association differed among HLA loci, with DRB1 alleles having the most associated TCRs and HLA-C alleles having the fewest. The study listed approximately 150 TCR beta chains as associated with cytomegalovirus. In an earlier analysis of some 640 of the donors, most TCR beta V segments were observed in productive rearrangements about 87% or about 30% of the time, broadly matching IMGT annotations. It was suggested by the authors that the approach could potentially be generalized to other disease states and immunological phenotypes. A later genetic analysis associated a missense DCLRE1C variant with V-gene and J-gene trimming of TCR beta chains, and an independent cohort replicated the association. According to a later analysis, parvovirus B19, influenza, CMV and Epstein-Barr virus appeared linked to several top co-occurrence clusters. A further reported finding was that TCR beta sequences accurately predicted the HLA-A and HLA-B alleles for most subjects in the first cohort. Three of the identified cytomegalovirus-associated TCR beta chains were confirmed in vitro to be specific for cytomegalovirus antigens. CMV serostatus was the only immune exposure information available for the cohort. In a later analysis, HLA-associated TCR beta chains were found to be more clonally expanded and to have lower generation probabilities than equally common non-associated chains. HLA typing was unavailable for some donors at each locus, so association tests used only the typed subset. While some public TCRs were present in many individuals, most TCR sequences turned up only very rarely across donors.

A note on this clone: Its antigen is not yet known. Base qualities are not at hand, and no much larger clone is one base apart.

In total, 630 or so healthy bone marrow donors made up the cohort. Cohort members were all nominally healthy when sampled, although unrecorded immune exposures were likely present. The donor tested CMV seronegative and was one of the 352 seronegative cohort members. Each donor provided a peripheral blood sample, and peripheral blood mononuclear cells were used for TCR beta sequencing. Genomic DNA extraction from the blood cell samples was performed with the Qiagen DNeasy Blood Extraction Kit. This receptor chain uses TRBV7-2 and TRBJ2-3; 9 of the junction bases match TRBD2. The sequenced material came from PBMCs. The sequence derives from a boy aged 2 to 9 in good health and CMV-seronegative. The CDR3 loop reads CASSQPASGADTQYF. The sequence in DNA is TGTGCCAGCAGCCAACCTGCTAGCGGGGCAGATACGCAGTATTTT.